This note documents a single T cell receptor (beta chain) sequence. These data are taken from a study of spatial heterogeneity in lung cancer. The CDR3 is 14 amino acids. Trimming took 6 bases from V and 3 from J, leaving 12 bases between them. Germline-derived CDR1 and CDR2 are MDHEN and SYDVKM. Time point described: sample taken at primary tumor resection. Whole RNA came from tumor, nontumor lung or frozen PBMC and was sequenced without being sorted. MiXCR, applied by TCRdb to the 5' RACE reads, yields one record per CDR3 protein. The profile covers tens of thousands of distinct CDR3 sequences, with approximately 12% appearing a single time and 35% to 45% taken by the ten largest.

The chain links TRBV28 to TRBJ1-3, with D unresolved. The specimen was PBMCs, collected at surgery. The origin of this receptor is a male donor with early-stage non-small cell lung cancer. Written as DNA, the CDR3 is TGTGCCAGCAGCCCCCCCGCTCGTGGAAACACCATATATTTT. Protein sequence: CASSPPARGNTIYF.